This entry lists 17 T cell receptor beta chains sequenced from one sample in a study of T-cell reconstitution after alpha-beta-depleted transplantation in children (dated by TCRdb to 2016 to 2017). Library preparation employed PCR. For sequencing, an Illumina HiSeq 2500 was employed. TCR libraries were prepared with molecular barcoding, using unique molecular identifiers to normalize TCRbeta repertoire quantification. TCRdb took the public reads, trimmed them with fastp at Q25, ran MiXCR for clone calling and kept in-frame beta chains. Every distinct CDR3 protein forms one entry, paired with its most common genes and DNA. In all, the sample holds about 610,000 distinct CDR3 sequences, and roughly a tenth of those were seen once. The top ten hold around 4% of the sample. The sequencing here drew on PBMCs from the stem cell graft donor, taken from the stem cell graft. Source of these receptors: a human donor who donated a stem cell graft to a child with acute myeloid leukemia.

The rearrangement joins TRBV6-2 or TRBV6-3 to TRBJ1-5; D is unresolved. Trimming removed 4 bases from V and 11 bases from J, with 12 bases in between. Germline values: CDR1 MNHEY, CDR2 SVGEGT. This CDR3 comprises 12 residues. Written as DNA, the CDR3 is TGTGCCAGCAGTTCCCTACAGCCAGCCCAGCATTTT. Translating gives CASSSLQPAQHF.

The sample holds a few counts of this clonotype. The chain carries TRBV20-1 and TRBJ2-1; D is ambiguous. Trimming took off 1 base at V and 6 bases at J, with 7 bases between the two ends. CDR3 size: 12 residues. CDR1 and CDR2 (germline): DFQATT, SNEGSKA (reference sequence). The CDR3 nucleotides are TGCAGTGCTAGAGTAACCGCCAATGAGCAGTTCTTC. It is translated as CSARVTANEQFF.

This clonotype was counted between two and nine times. The chain couples TRBV27 to TRBJ1-4, with TRBD1 as a possible D gene (6 bases). V lost 3 bases and J lost 4, with 15 bases in between. Germline-derived CDR1 and CDR2 are MNHEY and SMNVEV (reference sequence). The CDR3 contains 16 residues. CDR3 DNA: TGTGCCAGCAGTTTGGATATAGGACAGATTAATGAAAAACTGTTTTTT. Its translation: CASSLDIGQINEKLFF.

V is TRBV7-2 and J is TRBJ2-1; a possible D gene is TRBD2 (6 bases). CDR3 length equals 17 residues. Germline V gene sequence: CDR1 SGHTA, CDR2 FQGNSA. Trimming stripped 1 base from V and 6 bases from J, with 19 bases between. This chain's CDR3 is CASSLVLGGPMGNEQFF. CDR3 nucleotide sequence: TGTGCCAGCAGCTTAGTCTTGGGAGGACCTATGGGCAATGAGCAGTTCTTC.

This clonotype came up many times. This sequence joins TRBV20-1 and TRBJ2-5, with D perhaps TRBD2 (6 bases). The CDR3 sequence is 13 residues long. V dropped 2 bases and J dropped 1 base, with 8 bases sitting between them. In germline, CDR1 is DFQATT, CDR2 SNEGSKA (reference sequence). The CDR3 sequence is CSARLGSQETQYF. CDR3 in DNA: TGCAGTGCTAGACTCGGGAGCCAAGAGACCCAGTACTTC.

The sample holds many counts of this clonotype. The CDR3 sequence: CASSARGISHTDTQYF. CDR3 nucleotides: TGTGCCAGCAGCGCCCGTGGGATCTCTCACACAGATACGCAGTATTTT. The gene calls are TRBV7-2 and TRBJ2-3; D is undetermined. CDR1 and CDR2 (germline): SGHTA, FQGNSA. V was pared by 5 bases and J by 2 bases, with 17 bases between. This CDR3 comprises 16 residues.

V gene TRBV9 combines with J gene TRBJ1-2; 10 bases align to TRBD1. With V trimmed by 0 bases and J by 5 bases, 7 bases remained unmatched. The CDR3 consists of 16 residues. The V gene's germline CDR1 is SGDLS and CDR2 YYNGEE. CDR3 nucleotide sequence: TGTGCCAGCAGCGTAGGACGGACAGGGGGGGGATATGGCTACACCTTC. Amino acid sequence: CASSVGRTGGGYGYTF.

Here the CDR3 reads CSARDAGEAHEQYF. CDR3 DNA: TGCAGCGCTCGAGACGCGGGAGAGGCCCACGAGCAGTACTTC. This chain joins TRBV29-1 and TRBJ2-7, with TRBD2 matching 7 bases. V trimming: 7 bases; J trimming: 5 bases; junction bases outside the gene matches: 14. The CDR3 extends over 14 amino acids. The germline gives CDR1 SQVTM, CDR2 ANQGSEA.

V gene TRBV5-1 combines with J gene TRBJ2-7; 10 bases line up with TRBD1. Germline CDR1 reads SGHRS; CDR2 reads YFSETQ. The V and J ends lost 0 bases and 3 bases, in that order; junction bases with no gene match: 3. This CDR3 is built from 15 residues. In nucleotides, the CDR3 is TGCGCCAGCAGCTTGGCCGGGACAGGGGTCTACGAGCAGTACTTC. Its protein product is CASSLAGTGVYEQYF.

This clonotype has at least ten counts. The chain employs TRBV5-1 and TRBJ2-1, with TRBD2 matching 8 bases. With 6 bases clipped from V and 3 bases from J, the junction kept 8 bases outside the gene matches. CDR3 length: 15 residues. Germline CDR1 and CDR2: SGHRS and YFSETQ. CDR3 coding DNA: TGCGCCAGCACCTCGGGGGGGGGATTCTACAATGAGCAGTTCTTC. It specifies CASTSGGGFYNEQFF.

J is TRBJ1-2 and V is TRBV18; TRBD1 might be the D (5 bases). Trimming stripped 1 base from V and 2 bases from J, with 8 bases between. CDR3 length: 14 amino acids. Per the germline V gene, CDR1 is KGHSH and CDR2 is LQKENI. CDR3 DNA: TGTGCCAGCTCACCACTCCGGGACAACTATGGCTACACCTTC. Translated: CASSPLRDNYGYTF.

Turning to this clonotype: Relative to the germline gene, one junction end is altered; a read error may explain this. The rearrangement uses TRBV29-1 and TRBJ2-1; possible D gene TRBD1, 6 bases. This CDR3 is built from 12 residues. Germline assignment: CDR1 SQVTM and CDR2 ANQGSEA. CDR3 DNA: TGCAGCGCCGAACATGGAACGGGACATCGGGTCTTC. This gives the protein CSAEHGTGHRVF.

This clonotype appeared many times. This chain links TRBV20-1 with TRBJ2-7, with D possibly TRBD1 on 6 matching bases. The CDR3 length is 13 residues. Per germline, CDR1 DFQATT and CDR2 SNEGSKA (reference sequence). Trimming took 0 bases from V and 2 from J, leaving 8 bases between them. In DNA, the CDR3 is TGCAGTGCTAGAGATGAGGGGGCCTACGAGCAGTACTTC. Protein: CSARDEGAYEQYF.

The chain links TRBV20-1 to TRBJ1-1; TRBD1 is a possible D gene (5 bases). V dropped 1 base and J dropped 14 bases, with 8 bases sitting between them. The CDR3 is 9 amino acids. Per the germline V gene, CDR1 is DFQATT and CDR2 is SNEGSKA (reference sequence). The CDR3 region is CSARAGTFF. DNA for the CDR3: TGCAGTGCTAGAGCAGGGACCTTCTTT.

This clonotype has only a few counts. The V gene is TRBV20-1, the J gene TRBJ2-1, with D possibly being TRBD1 (7 bases). V lost 6 bases to trimming and J lost 5 bases, with 14 bases between them. CDR1 and CDR2 from the germline V gene are DFQATT and SNEGSKA (reference sequence). The CDR3 runs to 13 residues. CDR3 DNA sequence: TGCAGTGCCGGCGGGGACAGCAACAATGAGCAGTTCTTC. Translated: CSAGGDSNNEQFF.

This clonotype was seen many times. The chain is built from TRBV6-2 or TRBV6-3 and TRBJ2-1; 8 nucleotides align to TRBD1. Germline CDR1 MNHEY, CDR2 SVGEGT. Trimming cost V 9 bases and J 2 bases; bases outside gene matches: 6. The CDR3 loop spans 14 amino acids. The CDR3: CASRIQGAYNEQFF. CDR3 nucleotides: TGTGCCAGTCGAATACAGGGGGCCTACAATGAGCAGTTCTTC.

In the case of this clonotype: Given a much more abundant clone one base away, this may be a read error. The CDR3 sequence: CAWSGAYEQYF. CDR3 sequence (DNA): TGTGCCTGGAGTGGGGCCTACGAGCAGTACTTC. The V gene is TRBV30, the J gene TRBJ2-7; the D is unclear. Trimming pared 1 base from V and 2 bases from J, leaving 3 bases between. The CDR3 is 11 residues long. Looked up from germline, CDR1 is GTSNPN and CDR2 is SVGIG (reference sequence).